The clone carrying this TCR beta chain came up a few times. Trimming shortened V by 0 bases and J by 6 bases, and 12 bases separated the two germline ends. This CDR3 spans 14 amino acids. From germline, CDR1 is SGHRS and CDR2 YFSETQ. Using RNA template, CDR3s of TCR alpha and beta were amplified with iRepertoire arm-PCR. TCRdb re-called the multiplex PCR reads with MiXCR, one entry per CDR3 protein. The profile shows under 150,000 distinct CDR3 sequences, 24% of them singletons. These data are taken from a study of glioma-infiltrating T cells. The receptor was isolated from a human donor with low-grade glioma or glioblastoma, undergoing nonglioma brain surgery, or in good health (not recorded which). The chain recombines TRBV5-1 with TRBJ1-1; tentatively, D is TRBD1 (6 bases). Sequencing used glioma tissue, nonneoplastic brain tissue, or PBMCs (not recorded which). The DNA of the CDR3 is TGCGCCAGCAGCTTGGTGGCAGGGGAAGCTGAAGCTTTCTTT. The encoded protein is CASSLVAGEAEAFF.